This T cell receptor beta chain came from a study of identical twins. Overall study findings and caveats: Less excess twin sharing appeared in beta out-of-frame sequences. Twins shared out-of-frame alpha sequences with excess low generation probability. Clonotypes of the beta chain that were abundant in cord blood carried fewer insertions (memory repertoires showed none). Invariant cells of the MAIT and iNKT types might have partly distorted the zero-insertion analyses.

This clonotype was counted only a few times. Its antigen is not known. CDR1 MNHEY and CDR2 SMNVEV come from the germline V gene (reference sequence). CDR3 length: 17 residues. V was shortened by 2 bases and J by 5 bases, with 21 bases between the two germline ends. TCRdb independently ran MiXCR on the 5' RACE reads; one entry per CDR3 protein. This sample has some 710,000 distinct CDR3 sequences, with 6% to 6.5% found just once. The sample taken for sequencing was naive T cells sorted from blood. The rearrangement uses TRBV27 and TRBJ2-5, with a weak D call TRBD1 (6 bases). The TCR sequence derives from a man aged 18 to 29 in good health. The CDR3 here is CASSLGWSHGGIETQYF. The CDR3 nucleotides read TGTGCCAGCAGTTTAGGGTGGTCCCATGGGGGCATTGAGACCCAGTACTTC.